The clone carrying this T cell receptor beta chain was recorded a few times. This could be a read error, since a much larger clone is one nucleotide away. The sample belongs to a study of neurological immune-mediated disorders. TCRdb used MiXCR to reprocess the 5' RACE reads, holding one entry per CDR3 protein. Counted here are 95,000 to 150,000 distinct CDR3 sequences, about 3.4% occurring once; the ten biggest clones make up about 1.2%. The CDR3 runs to 12 residues. In germline, CDR1 is DFQATT, CDR2 SNEGSKA (reference sequence). The chain joins TRBV20-1 to TRBJ2-3, with D possibly being TRBD1 or TRBD2 (5 bases each). Source material: PBMCs. The receptor was derived from a woman aged 25 to 39 with multiple sclerosis. CDR3 DNA: TGCAGTGCTAGCGGGACCACAGATAAGCAGTATTTT. This codes for CSASGTTDKQYF.